These 15 T cell receptor beta chains share one sample of origin, sequenced in a study of blood T cell repertoires in COVID-19. Measured with immunoSEQ multiplex PCR; TCRdb has only the in-frame clones, and not every one. The repertoire holds about 250,000 clones, approximately 80% seen once, with approximately 30% in the top ten. Sequenced material: peripheral blood. The receptors come from a man aged 40-50 years with acute or convalescent COVID-19.

V gene TRBV7-9 combines with J gene TRBJ2-7; 7 positions agree with TRBD2. V shed 5 bases and J 0 bases; nucleotides not matched to a gene: 10. CDR1 SEHNR and CDR2 FQNEAQ come from the germline V gene (reference sequence). The CDR3 sequence is 16 residues long. CDR3 loop: CASSPPWGGSSYEQYF. The CDR3, as DNA: TGTGCCAGCAGCCCTCCCTGGGGGGGGAGCTCCTACGAGCAGTACTTC.

This clone was counted only a few times. The rearrangement links TRBV6-1 to TRBJ1-1, with D hard to call. The V end lost 1 base, the J end lost 7 bases, and 7 bases lay between the germline ends. CDR1 and CDR2 (germline): MNHNS, SASEGT. This CDR3 is 12 amino acids long. CDR3 nucleotides: TGTGCCAGCAGTGAAGGGGGAGTTGAAGCTTTCTTT. Translated, it gives CASSEGGVEAFF.

This clone was detected once. The CDR3 loop reads CASSLRQGPTDTQYF. For the CDR3, the DNA is TGTGCCAGCAGCTTACGACAGGGACCCACAGATACGCAGTATTTT. This chain uses TRBV13 with TRBJ2-3, with TRBD1 identical over 7 bases. Germline values: CDR1 PRHDT, CDR2 FYEKMQ (reference sequence). The CDR3 is 15 amino acids. With V trimmed by 2 bases and J by 2 bases, 4 bases remained unmatched.

There are a few counts of this clone. V and J are TRBV25-1 and TRBJ2-1, with TRBD2 matching over 8 bases. V was clipped by 3 bases and J by 8 bases; unmatched bases: 6. Germline CDR1 and CDR2: MGHDK and SYGVNS. The CDR3 is 14 residues long. CDR3 DNA sequence: TGTGCCAGCAGTGATACTAGCGGTGGCGATGAGCAGTTCTTC. The encoded protein is CASSDTSGGDEQFF. The entire variable domain, with the rest obtained from reference TRBV25-1 and TRBJ2-1, is as follows: EADIYQTPRYLVIGTGKKITLECSQTMGHDKMYWYQQDPGMELHLIHYSYGVNSTEKGDLSSESTVSRIRTEHFPLTLESARPSHTSQYLCASSDTSGGDEQFFGPGTRLTVL.

V and J are TRBV30 and TRBJ1-5; D is perhaps TRBD1 (5 bases). This CDR3 has 14 amino acids. The V end was cut by 2 bases, the J end by 5 bases, with 13 bases between. The germline V gene has CDR1 GTSNPN and CDR2 SVGIG (reference sequence). In DNA, the CDR3 is TGTGCCTGGAGTTCTCATGGAGGGGATCAGCCCCAGCATTTT. Translating gives CAWSSHGGDQPQHF.

V is TRBV6-5 and J is TRBJ2-7, with TRBD1 matching over 10 bases. With V trimmed by 6 bases and J by 5 bases, 7 bases remained unmatched. The CDR3 is 14 residues long. CDR1 and CDR2 from the germline V gene are MNHEY and SVGAGI. CDR3 DNA sequence: TGTGCCAGCAGCCTCCCGGGACAGGGGAACGAGCAGTACTTC. Residues: CASSLPGQGNEQYF.

The V call is TRBV19, the J call TRBJ1-4; 7 bases fit TRBD1. The V gene's germline CDR1 is LNHDA and CDR2 SQIVND (reference sequence). This CDR3 has 13 amino acids. V lost 7 bases to trimming and J lost 5 bases; unmatched junction nucleotides: 4. For the CDR3, the DNA is TGTGCCAGTACCGGGACAGACAATGAAAAACTGTTTTTT. This translates into CASTGTDNEKLFF.

The chain uses TRBV4-1 and TRBJ2-3; 8 positions match TRBD2. The CDR3 contains 17 residues. CDR1 is MGHRA, CDR2 YSYEKL, per germline. V was clipped by 0 bases and J by 2 bases; unmatched bases: 7. Here the CDR3 DNA reads TGCGCCAGCAGCCAAGAAGGGCTAGCGGGCTTCACAGATACGCAGTATTTT. Its protein product is CASSQEGLAGFTDTQYF.

This chain connects TRBV19 to TRBJ1-5; D gene ambiguous. Germline V gene lookup returns CDR1 LNHDA and CDR2 SQIVND (reference sequence). Between the trimmed V and J ends, which lost 5 bases and 6 bases, there was a span of 14 bases. The CDR3 spans 14 residues. CDR3 in DNA: TGTGCCAGTAGTCTTGTTCGGGGAAGTCAGCCCCAGCATTTT. It specifies CASSLVRGSQPQHF. The full variable domain, rest sourced from reference TRBV19 and TRBJ1-5, is DGGITQSPKYLFRKEGQNVTLSCEQNLNHDAMYWYRQDPGQGLRLIYYSQIVNDFQKGDIAEGYSVSREKKESFPLTVTSAQKNPTAFYLCASSLVRGSQPQHFGDGTRLSIL.

The genes are TRBV9 and TRBJ2-1; 11 bases match TRBD2. This CDR3 has 18 residues. V trimming: 0 bases; J trimming: 6 bases; junction bases outside the gene matches: 11. Germline V lookup: CDR1 SGDLS, CDR2 YYNGEE. The CDR3 protein is CASSVESLGSGRANEQFF. CDR3 nucleotide sequence: TGTGCCAGCAGCGTAGAATCCCTAGGTAGCGGGAGGGCCAATGAGCAGTTCTTC.

V usage is TRBV15 and J usage is TRBJ1-1; D may be TRBD1 (5 bases). Trimming took off 4 bases at V and 0 bases at J, with 9 bases between the two ends. The CDR3 spans 14 residues. The V gene's germline CDR1 is LNHNV and CDR2 YYDKDF (reference sequence). CDR3 in DNA: TGTGCCACCAGCAAGGAGGGACTGAACACTGAAGCTTTCTTT. It yields the protein CATSKEGLNTEAFF.

Only one count was recorded for this clone. The chain has TRBV13 and TRBJ2-1; 9 bases map to TRBD2. Trimming at V came to 5 bases and at J to 5 bases, leaving 7 bases not matched to a gene. This CDR3 is 15 amino acids long. Germline-derived CDR1 and CDR2 are PRHDT and FYEKMQ (reference sequence). CDR3 coding DNA: TGTGCCAGCAGCCTCAGGGGCGGGGGGGACAATGAGCAGTTCTTC. Amino acid sequence: CASSLRGGGDNEQFF.

The rearrangement joins TRBV5-5 to TRBJ2-3; a weak D match, TRBD2 (5 bases). CDR1 and CDR2 from the germline V gene are SGHKS and YYEKEE (reference sequence). V lost 5 bases, J lost 0 bases, and 10 bases lay in between. The CDR3 runs to 14 residues. CDR3 DNA: TGTGCCAGCAGTCAGGAGGTTAGCACAGATACGCAGTATTTT. Encoded protein: CASSQEVSTDTQYF.

This clone was counted once. V usage is TRBV5-1 and J usage is TRBJ1-4; D is unclear. The CDR3 totals 12 residues. The germline CDR1 and CDR2 sequences are SGHRS and YFSETQ. V was shortened by 4 bases and J by 6 bases, with 7 bases between the two germline ends. The CDR3 region is CASSRSHEKLFF. For the CDR3, the DNA is TGCGCCAGCAGCCGGAGTCATGAAAAACTGTTTTTT.

On this clone: In the same sample, other DNA sequences code for this CDR3. V and J are TRBV12-3 or TRBV12-4 and TRBJ1-1; the D is unclear. Trimming took 5 bases from V and 1 from J, leaving 8 bases between them. This CDR3 is 13 amino acids long. In nucleotides, the CDR3 is TGTGCCAGCAGTCCCACAGCGAACACTGAAGCTTTCTTT. Its protein product is CASSPTANTEAFF.